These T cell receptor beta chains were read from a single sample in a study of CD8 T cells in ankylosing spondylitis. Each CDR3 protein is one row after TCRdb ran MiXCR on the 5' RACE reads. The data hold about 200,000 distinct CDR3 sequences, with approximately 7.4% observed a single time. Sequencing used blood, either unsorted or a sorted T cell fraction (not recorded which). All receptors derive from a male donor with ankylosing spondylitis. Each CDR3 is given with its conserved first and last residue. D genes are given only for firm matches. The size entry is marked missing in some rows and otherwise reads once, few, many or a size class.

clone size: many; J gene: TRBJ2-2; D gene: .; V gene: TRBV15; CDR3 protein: CATSKGQENTGELFF; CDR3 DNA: TGTGCCACCAGCAAGGGACAAGAGAACACCGGGGAGCTGTTTTTT
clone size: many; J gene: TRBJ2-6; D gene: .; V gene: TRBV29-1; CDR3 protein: CSVQLSGANVLTF; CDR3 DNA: TGCAGCGTGCAACTATCTGGGGCCAACGTCCTGACTTTC
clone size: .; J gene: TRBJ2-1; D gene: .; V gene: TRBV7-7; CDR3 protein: CASSLDRAGPYNEQFF; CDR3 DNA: TGTGCTAGCAGCTTAGATCGAGCGGGCCCTTACAATGAGCAGTTCTTC
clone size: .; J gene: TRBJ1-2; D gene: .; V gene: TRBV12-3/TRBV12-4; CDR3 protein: CASSSGLSGYTF; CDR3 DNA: TGTGCCAGCAGTAGCGGACTTAGCGGCTACACCTTC
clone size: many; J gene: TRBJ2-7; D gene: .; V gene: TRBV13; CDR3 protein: CASSLGPVSYEQYF; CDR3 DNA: TGTGCCAGCAGCTTAGGCCCCGTTTCCTACGAGCAGTACTTC
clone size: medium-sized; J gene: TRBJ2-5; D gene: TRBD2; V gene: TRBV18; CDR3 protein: CASSPSGLAGAIQETQYF; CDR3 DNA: TGTGCCAGCTCACCCTCGGGACTAGCGGGGGCTATCCAAGAGACCCAGTACTTC
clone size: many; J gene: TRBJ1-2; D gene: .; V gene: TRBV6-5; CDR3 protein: CASSWGYGYTF; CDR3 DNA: TGTGCCAGCAGTTGGGGTTATGGCTACACCTTC
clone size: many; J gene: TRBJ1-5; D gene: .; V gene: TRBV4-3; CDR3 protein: CASSPRQDQPQHF; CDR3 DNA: TGCGCCAGCAGCCCCCGGCAGGATCAGCCCCAGCATTTT
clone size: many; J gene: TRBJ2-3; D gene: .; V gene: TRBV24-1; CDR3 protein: CATSHAGLTDTQYF; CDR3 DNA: TGTGCCACCAGCCACGCGGGGTTGACAGATACGCAGTATTTT
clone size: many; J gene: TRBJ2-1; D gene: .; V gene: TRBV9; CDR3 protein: CASSWGLYNEQFF; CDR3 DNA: TGTGCCAGCAGCTGGGGCCTCTACAATGAGCAGTTCTTC
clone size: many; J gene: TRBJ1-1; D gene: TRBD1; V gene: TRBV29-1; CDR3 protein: CSADYRGFEAFF; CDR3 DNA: TGCAGCGCCGATTACAGGGGTTTTGAAGCTTTCTTT
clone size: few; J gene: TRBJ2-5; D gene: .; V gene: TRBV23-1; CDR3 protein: CASSHLYPPGSQETQYF; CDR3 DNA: TGCGCCAGCAGTCACCTATACCCGCCAGGATCACAAGAGACCCAGTACTTC
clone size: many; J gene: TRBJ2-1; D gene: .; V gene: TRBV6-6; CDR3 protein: CASTLLHSGEQFF; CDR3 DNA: TGTGCCAGCACCTTATTACATTCGGGTGAGCAGTTCTTC
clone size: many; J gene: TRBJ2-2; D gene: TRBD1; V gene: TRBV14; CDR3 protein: CASSQVAGGYTGELFF; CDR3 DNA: TGTGCCAGCAGCCAAGTTGCAGGGGGCTACACCGGGGAGCTGTTTTTT
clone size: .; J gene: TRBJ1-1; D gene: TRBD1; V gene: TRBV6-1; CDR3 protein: CASSTPGTAIFMNTEAFF; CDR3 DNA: TGTGCCAGCAGTACGCCCGGGACAGCCATCTTCATGAACACTGAAGCTTTCTTT
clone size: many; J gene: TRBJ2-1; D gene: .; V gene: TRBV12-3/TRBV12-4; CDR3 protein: CASSGGGQFF; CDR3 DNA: TGTGCCAGCAGCGGGGGAGGGCAGTTCTTC
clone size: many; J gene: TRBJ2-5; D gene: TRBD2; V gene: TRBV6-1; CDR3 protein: CASSPGTSGSWETQYF; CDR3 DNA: TGTGCCAGCAGTCCCGGGACTAGCGGGAGTTGGGAGACCCAGTACTTC
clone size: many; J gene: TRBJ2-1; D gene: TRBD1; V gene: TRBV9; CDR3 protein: CASSVGQGAVEQFF; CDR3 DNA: TGTGCCAGCAGCGTAGGACAGGGGGCGGTTGAGCAGTTCTTC
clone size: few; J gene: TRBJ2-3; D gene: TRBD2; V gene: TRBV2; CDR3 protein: CASSEGVAGMTTDTQYF; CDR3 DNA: TGTGCCAGCAGTGAGGGGGTAGCGGGGATGACTACAGATACGCAGTATTTT
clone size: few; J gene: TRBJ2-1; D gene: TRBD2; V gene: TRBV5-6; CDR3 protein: CASSLAGTRGEQFF; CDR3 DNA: TGTGCCAGCAGCTTGGCCGGGACTAGGGGTGAGCAGTTCTTC
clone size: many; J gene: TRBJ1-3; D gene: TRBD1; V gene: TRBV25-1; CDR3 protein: CASSGTGRGRNTIYF; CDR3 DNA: TGTGCCAGCAGTGGGACAGGGAGAGGCAGAAACACCATATATTTT
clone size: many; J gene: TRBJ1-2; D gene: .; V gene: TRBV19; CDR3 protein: CASSIRISYGYTF; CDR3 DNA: TGTGCCAGTAGTATACGGATCTCCTATGGCTACACCTTC
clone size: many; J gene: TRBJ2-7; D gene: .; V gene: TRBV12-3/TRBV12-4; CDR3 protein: CASGHGYEQYF; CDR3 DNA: TGTGCCAGCGGTCACGGCTACGAGCAGTACTTC
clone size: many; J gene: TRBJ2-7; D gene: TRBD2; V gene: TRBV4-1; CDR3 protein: CASSQDFLAATYEQYF; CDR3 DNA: TGCGCCAGCAGCCAAGATTTCCTAGCGGCGACCTACGAGCAGTACTTC
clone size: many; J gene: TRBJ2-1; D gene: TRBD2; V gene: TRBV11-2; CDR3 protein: CASSPRTSGMENEQFF; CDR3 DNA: TGTGCCAGCAGCCCGAGGACTAGCGGGATGGAAAATGAGCAGTTCTTC
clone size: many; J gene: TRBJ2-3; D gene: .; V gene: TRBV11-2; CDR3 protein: CASSLVLASPDTQYF; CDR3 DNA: TGTGCCAGCAGCTTAGTACTCGCTAGCCCAGATACGCAGTATTTT